These T cell receptor beta chains were read from a single sample in a study of blood T cell repertoires in COVID-19. This table comes from immunoSEQ multiplex PCR, and its TCRdb copy is limited to in-frame clones, with some not included. The sample holds 200,000 to 300,000 clones, less than 90% seen once. Sequencing used peripheral blood. These receptors all stem from a man between 60 and 70 years old who had recovered from COVID-19. Each CDR3 is given with its conserved first and last residue. Each record gives: V gene, J gene, CDR3 length, D gene, clone size, CDR3 protein, CDR3 DNA. D genes are given only for firm matches. A row's size may be missing; if present it is once, few, many or a size class.

v_gene: TRBV6-5; j_gene: TRBJ1-5; len: 14; d_gene: -; abundance: -; CDR3aa: CASSYRESNQPQHF; CDR3nt: TGTGCCAGCAGTTACAGGGAGAGCAATCAGCCCCAGCATTTT
v_gene: TRBV11-3; j_gene: TRBJ1-1; len: 18; d_gene: TRBD1; abundance: -; CDR3aa: CASSLVPTGGFWGTEAFF; CDR3nt: TGTGCCAGCAGCTTAGTCCCGACAGGGGGATTTTGGGGCACTGAAGCTTTCTTT
v_gene: TRBV6-5; j_gene: TRBJ1-2; len: 15; d_gene: TRBD1; abundance: -; CDR3aa: CASRTGTSLLYGYTF; CDR3nt: TGTGCCAGCCGGACAGGGACCTCCTTACTCTATGGCTACACCTTC
v_gene: TRBV5-6; j_gene: TRBJ2-7; len: 13; d_gene: -; abundance: -; CDR3aa: CASSLRGSGEQYF; CDR3nt: TGTGCCAGCAGCTTGCGGGGTTCGGGAGAGCAGTACTTC
v_gene: TRBV11-2; j_gene: TRBJ2-5; len: 13; d_gene: TRBD1; abundance: -; CDR3aa: CASRDRGTETQYF; CDR3nt: TGTGCCAGCAGGGACAGGGGGACAGAGACCCAGTACTTC
v_gene: TRBV7-2; j_gene: TRBJ2-3; len: 15; d_gene: -; abundance: once; CDR3aa: CASSLAGHPTDTQYF; CDR3nt: TGTGCCAGCAGCTTAGCTGGCCATCCCACAGATACGCAGTATTTT
v_gene: TRBV9; j_gene: TRBJ2-5; len: 14; d_gene: TRBD1; abundance: -; CDR3aa: CASSPGTGRETQYF; CDR3nt: TGTGCCAGCAGCCCCGGGACAGGGAGGGAGACCCAGTACTTC
v_gene: TRBV19; j_gene: TRBJ2-1; len: 16; d_gene: TRBD2; abundance: once; CDR3aa: CASLSQLAGGPSEQFF; CDR3nt: TGTGCCTCCCTCTCACAACTAGCGGGGGGGCCTTCTGAGCAGTTCTTC
v_gene: TRBV19; j_gene: TRBJ2-5; len: 14; d_gene: TRBD1; abundance: -; CDR3aa: CASRVGQGTETQYF; CDR3nt: TGTGCCAGTCGTGTTGGACAGGGTACGGAGACCCAGTACTTC
v_gene: TRBV3-1/TRBV3-2; j_gene: TRBJ2-3; len: 19; d_gene: -; abundance: few; CDR3aa: CASSQDLGWGFPSTDTQYF; CDR3nt: TGTGCCAGCAGCCAAGATCTGGGTTGGGGCTTCCCCAGCACAGATACGCAGTATTTT
v_gene: TRBV2; j_gene: TRBJ1-2; len: 13; d_gene: -; abundance: -; CDR3aa: CASSNRVSDGYTF; CDR3nt: TGTGCCAGCAGTAACAGGGTTTCGGATGGCTACACCTTC
v_gene: TRBV5-1; j_gene: TRBJ1-4; len: 13; d_gene: TRBD1; abundance: -; CDR3aa: CASSSDRGGKLFF; CDR3nt: TGCGCCAGCAGCTCGGACAGGGGAGGTAAACTGTTTTTT
v_gene: TRBV7-8; j_gene: TRBJ1-2; len: 14; d_gene: -; abundance: -; CDR3aa: CASSLAEGYYGYTF; CDR3nt: TGTGCCAGCAGCTTAGCTGAGGGATATTATGGCTACACCTTC
v_gene: TRBV19; j_gene: TRBJ1-1; len: 14; d_gene: TRBD1; abundance: -; CDR3aa: CASSRTGMNTEAFF; CDR3nt: TGTGCCAGTAGTAGGACAGGGATGAACACTGAAGCTTTCTTT
v_gene: TRBV4-1; j_gene: TRBJ1-2; len: 15; d_gene: TRBD1; abundance: -; CDR3aa: CASSQEGQGLSGYTF; CDR3nt: TGCGCCAGCAGCCAAGAGGGACAGGGGTTGTCAGGCTACACCTTC